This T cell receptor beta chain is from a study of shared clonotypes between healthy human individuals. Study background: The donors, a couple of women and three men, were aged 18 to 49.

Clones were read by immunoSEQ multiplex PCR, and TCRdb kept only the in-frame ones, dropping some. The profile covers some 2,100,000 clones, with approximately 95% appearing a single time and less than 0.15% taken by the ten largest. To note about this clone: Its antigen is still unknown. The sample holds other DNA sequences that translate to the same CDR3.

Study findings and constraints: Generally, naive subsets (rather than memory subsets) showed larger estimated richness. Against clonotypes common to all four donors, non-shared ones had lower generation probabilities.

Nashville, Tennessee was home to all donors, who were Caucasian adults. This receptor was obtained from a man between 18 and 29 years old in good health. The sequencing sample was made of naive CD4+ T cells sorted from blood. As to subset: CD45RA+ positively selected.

CDR3 protein: CSARGSYEQYF. CDR3 in DNA: TGCAGTGCTAGGGGTTCCTACGAGCAGTACTTC. This rearrangement joins TRBV20-1 to TRBJ2-7; unclear D gene. This CDR3 region has 11 residues. Trimming shortened V by 3 bases and J by 1 base, and 4 bases separated the two germline ends. From germline, CDR1 is DFQATT and CDR2 SNEGSKA (reference sequence).